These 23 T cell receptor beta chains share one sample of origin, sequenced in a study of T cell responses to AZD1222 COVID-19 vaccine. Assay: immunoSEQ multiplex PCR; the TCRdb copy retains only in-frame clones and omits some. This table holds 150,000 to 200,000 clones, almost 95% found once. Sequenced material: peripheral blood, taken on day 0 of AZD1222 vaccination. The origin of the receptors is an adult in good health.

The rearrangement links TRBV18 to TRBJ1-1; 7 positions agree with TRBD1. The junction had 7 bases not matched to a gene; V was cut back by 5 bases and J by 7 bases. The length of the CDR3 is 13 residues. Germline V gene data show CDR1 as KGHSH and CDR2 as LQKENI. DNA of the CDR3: TGTGCCAGCTCAAAGGGACAGAAAAATGAAGCTTTCTTT. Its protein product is CASSKGQKNEAFF. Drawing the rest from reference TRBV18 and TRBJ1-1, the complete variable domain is NAGVMQNPRHLVRRRGQEARLRCSPMKGHSHVYWYRQLPEEGLKFMVYLQKENIIDESGMPKERFSAEFPKEGPSILRIQQVVRGDSAAYFCASSKGQKNEAFFGQGTRLTVV.

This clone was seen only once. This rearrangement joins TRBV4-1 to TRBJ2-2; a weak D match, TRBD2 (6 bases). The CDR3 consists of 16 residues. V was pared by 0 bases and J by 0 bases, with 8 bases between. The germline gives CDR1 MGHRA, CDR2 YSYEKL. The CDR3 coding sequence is TGCGCCAGCAGCCAAGATACGGGGGCGAACACCGGGGAGCTGTTTTTT. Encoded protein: CASSQDTGANTGELFF.

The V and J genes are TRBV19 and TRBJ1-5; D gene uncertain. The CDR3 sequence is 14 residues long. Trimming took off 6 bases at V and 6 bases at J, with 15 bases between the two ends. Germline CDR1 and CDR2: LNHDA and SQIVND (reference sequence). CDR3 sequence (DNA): TGTGCCAGTAGGCCAAGCCCGGGAGGTCAGCCCCAGCATTTT. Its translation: CASRPSPGGQPQHF. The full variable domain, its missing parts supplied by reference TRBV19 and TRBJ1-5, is DGGITQSPKYLFRKEGQNVTLSCEQNLNHDAMYWYRQDPGQGLRLIYYSQIVNDFQKGDIAEGYSVSREKKESFPLTVTSAQKNPTAFYLCASRPSPGGQPQHFGDGTRLSIL.

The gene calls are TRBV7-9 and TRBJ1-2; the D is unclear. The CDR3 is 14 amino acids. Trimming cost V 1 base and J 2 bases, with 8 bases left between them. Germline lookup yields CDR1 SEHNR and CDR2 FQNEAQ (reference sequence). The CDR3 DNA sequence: TGTGCCAGCAGCTTAGACAGAACCAACTATGGCTACACCTTC. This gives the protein CASSLDRTNYGYTF.

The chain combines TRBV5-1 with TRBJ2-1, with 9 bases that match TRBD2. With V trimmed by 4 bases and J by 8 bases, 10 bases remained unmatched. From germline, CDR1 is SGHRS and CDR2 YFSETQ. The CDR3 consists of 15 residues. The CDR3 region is CASSRGGAGEHEQFF. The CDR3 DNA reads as TGCGCCAGCAGCCGCGGGGGGGCCGGGGAACATGAGCAGTTCTTC.

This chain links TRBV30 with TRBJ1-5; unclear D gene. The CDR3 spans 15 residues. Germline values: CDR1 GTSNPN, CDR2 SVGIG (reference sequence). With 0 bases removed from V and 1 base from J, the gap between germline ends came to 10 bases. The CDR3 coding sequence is TGTGCCTGGAGTGTATTAGGGAGGAGCAATCAGCCCCAGCATTTT. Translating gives CAWSVLGRSNQPQHF.

The CDR3 here is CASSQGKDSSYNSPLHF. CDR3 nucleotide sequence: TGTGCCAGCAGCCAAGGGAAGGACAGCTCCTATAATTCACCCCTCCACTTT. The V and J genes are TRBV3-1 (or the pseudogene TRBV3-2) and TRBJ1-6; TRBD1 is a possible D gene (6 bases). V lost 1 base and J lost 0, with 10 bases in between. CDR3 length: 17 residues. Germline V lookup: CDR1 LGHDT, CDR2 YNNKEL (reference sequence).

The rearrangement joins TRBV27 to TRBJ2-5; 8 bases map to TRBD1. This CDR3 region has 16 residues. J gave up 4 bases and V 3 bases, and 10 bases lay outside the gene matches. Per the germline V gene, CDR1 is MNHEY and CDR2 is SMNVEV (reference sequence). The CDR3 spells CASSFSIGQGIETQYF. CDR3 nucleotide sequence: TGTGCCAGCAGTTTCTCTATAGGACAGGGTATAGAGACCCAGTACTTC.

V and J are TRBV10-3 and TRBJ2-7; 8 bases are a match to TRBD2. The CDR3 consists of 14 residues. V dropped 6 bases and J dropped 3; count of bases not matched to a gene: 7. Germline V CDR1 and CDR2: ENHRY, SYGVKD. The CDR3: CAIRGSGSVYEQYF. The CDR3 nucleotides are TGTGCCATCAGGGGGAGCGGGAGCGTCTACGAGCAGTACTTC.

CDR3 region: CASSQSPGLGAEQYF. The CDR3 DNA reads TGCGCCAGCAGCCAATCGCCCGGACTAGGGGCCGAGCAGTACTTC. The V gene is TRBV4-1, the J gene TRBJ2-7; 7 positions agree with TRBD2. This CDR3 comprises 15 residues. Germline V gene sequence: CDR1 MGHRA, CDR2 YSYEKL. With 2 bases clipped from V and 6 bases from J, the junction kept 10 bases outside the gene matches.

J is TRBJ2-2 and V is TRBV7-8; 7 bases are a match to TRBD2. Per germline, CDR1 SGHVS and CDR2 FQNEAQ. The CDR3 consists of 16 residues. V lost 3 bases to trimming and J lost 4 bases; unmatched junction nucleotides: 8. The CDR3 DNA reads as TGTGCCAGCAGCTTCGAGGGGATAGCGGGCACCGGGGAGCTGTTTTTT. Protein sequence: CASSFEGIAGTGELFF. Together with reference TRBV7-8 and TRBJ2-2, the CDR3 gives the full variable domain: GAGVSQSPRYKVAKRGQDVALRCDPISGHVSLFWYQQALGQGPEFLTYFQNEAQLDKSGLPSDRFFAERPEGSVSTLKIQRTQQEDSAVYLCASSFEGIAGTGELFFGEGSRLTVL.

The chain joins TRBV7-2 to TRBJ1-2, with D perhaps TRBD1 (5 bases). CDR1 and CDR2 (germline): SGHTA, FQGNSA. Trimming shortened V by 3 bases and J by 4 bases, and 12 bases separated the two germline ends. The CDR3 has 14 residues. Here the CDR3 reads CASSLGVTGYGYTF. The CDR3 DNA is TGTGCCAGCAGCTTGGGGGTGACGGGCTATGGCTACACCTTC.

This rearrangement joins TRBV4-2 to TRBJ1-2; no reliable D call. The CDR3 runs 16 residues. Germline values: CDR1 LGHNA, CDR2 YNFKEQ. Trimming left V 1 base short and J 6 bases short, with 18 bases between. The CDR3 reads CASSQVARQARDGYTF. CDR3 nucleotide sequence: TGTGCCAGCAGCCAAGTCGCGCGGCAGGCCCGAGATGGCTACACCTTC.

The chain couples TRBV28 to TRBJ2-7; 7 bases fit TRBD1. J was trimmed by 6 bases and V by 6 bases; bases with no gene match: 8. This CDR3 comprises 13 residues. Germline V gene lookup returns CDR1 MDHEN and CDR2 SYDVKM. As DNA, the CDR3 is TGTGCCAGCAGGGCTACCGGGACAGCCGAGCAGTACTTC. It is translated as CASRATGTAEQYF.

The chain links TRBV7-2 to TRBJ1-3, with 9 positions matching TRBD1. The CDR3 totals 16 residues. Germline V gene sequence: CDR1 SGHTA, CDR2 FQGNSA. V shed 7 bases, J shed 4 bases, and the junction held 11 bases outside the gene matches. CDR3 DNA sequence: TGTGCCAGCACCGGGGGACAGGGCGATAGGGGAAACACCATATATTTT. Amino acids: CASTGGQGDRGNTIYF.

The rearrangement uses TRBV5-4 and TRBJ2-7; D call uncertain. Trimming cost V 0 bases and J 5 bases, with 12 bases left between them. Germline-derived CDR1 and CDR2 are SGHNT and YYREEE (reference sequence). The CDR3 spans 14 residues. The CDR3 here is CASSLGLGFDEQYF. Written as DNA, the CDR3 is TGTGCCAGCAGCTTGGGGCTAGGTTTTGACGAGCAGTACTTC.

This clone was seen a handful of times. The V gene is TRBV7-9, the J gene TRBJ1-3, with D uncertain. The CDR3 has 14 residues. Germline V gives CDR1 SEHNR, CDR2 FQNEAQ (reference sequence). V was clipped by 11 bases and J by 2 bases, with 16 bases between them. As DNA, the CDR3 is TGTGCCCCCGAGATGGGGATAACTGGAAACACCATATATTTT. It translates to CAPEMGITGNTIYF.

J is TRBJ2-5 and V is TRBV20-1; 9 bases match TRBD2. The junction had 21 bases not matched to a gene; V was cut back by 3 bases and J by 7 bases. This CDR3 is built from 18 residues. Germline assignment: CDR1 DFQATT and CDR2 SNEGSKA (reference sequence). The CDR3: CSASHARGGPKTTGTQYF. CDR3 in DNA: TGCAGTGCTAGTCACGCGCGGGGGGGTCCCAAAACCACCGGGACCCAGTACTTC.

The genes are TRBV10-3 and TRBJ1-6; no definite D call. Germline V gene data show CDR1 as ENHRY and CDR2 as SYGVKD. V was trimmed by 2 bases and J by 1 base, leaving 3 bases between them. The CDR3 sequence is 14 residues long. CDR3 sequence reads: CAISEVSYNSPLHF. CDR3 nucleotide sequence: TGTGCCATCAGTGAGGTATCCTATAATTCACCCCTCCACTTT.

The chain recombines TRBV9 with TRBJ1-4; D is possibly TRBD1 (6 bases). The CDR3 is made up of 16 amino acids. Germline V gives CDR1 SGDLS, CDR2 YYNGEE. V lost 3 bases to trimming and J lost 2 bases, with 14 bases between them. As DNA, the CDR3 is TGTGCCAGCAGCGCCGGGACATGGGGCACTAATGAAAAACTGTTTTTT. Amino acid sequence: CASSAGTWGTNEKLFF.

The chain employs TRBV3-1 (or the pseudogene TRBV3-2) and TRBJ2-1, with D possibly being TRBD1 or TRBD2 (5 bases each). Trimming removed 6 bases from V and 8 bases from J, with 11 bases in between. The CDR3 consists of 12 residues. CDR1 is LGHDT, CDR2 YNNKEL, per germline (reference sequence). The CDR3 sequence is CASRWGSDEQFF. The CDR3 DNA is TGTGCCAGCAGATGGGGGAGCGATGAGCAGTTCTTC.

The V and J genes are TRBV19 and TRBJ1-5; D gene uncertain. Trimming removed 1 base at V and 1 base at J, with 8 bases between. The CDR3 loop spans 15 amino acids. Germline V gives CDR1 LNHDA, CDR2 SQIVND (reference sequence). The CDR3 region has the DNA TGTGCCAGTAGTATAGGCCGGAGGAGCAATCAGCCCCAGCATTTT. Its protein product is CASSIGRRSNQPQHF. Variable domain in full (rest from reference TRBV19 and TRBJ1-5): DGGITQSPKYLFRKEGQNVTLSCEQNLNHDAMYWYRQDPGQGLRLIYYSQIVNDFQKGDIAEGYSVSREKKESFPLTVTSAQKNPTAFYLCASSIGRRSNQPQHFGDGTRLSIL.

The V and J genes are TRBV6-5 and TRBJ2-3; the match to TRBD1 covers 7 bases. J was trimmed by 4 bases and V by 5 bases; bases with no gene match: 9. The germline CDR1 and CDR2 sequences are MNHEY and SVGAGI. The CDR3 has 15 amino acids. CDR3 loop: CASSKDRRFADTQYF. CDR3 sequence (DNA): TGTGCCAGCAGTAAGGACAGGAGGTTCGCAGATACGCAGTATTTT.